What follows are 13 T cell receptor beta chains derived from one specimen sequenced in a study of molecular identifiers for immune sequencing clone quantification. Each CDR3 protein gets one entry after TCRdb re-called the PCR reads with MiXCR. The data show roughly 100,000 distinct CDR3 sequences, 35% seen once. The sample consisted of naive CD8+ T cells from blood, with Jurkat cell RNA spiked in. The sample's subset: FACS-sorted CD8+CD4-CCR7+CD45RA+ naive T cells. Every receptor here comes from a human donor in good health. Some libraries in this study had Jurkat cell RNA spiked in.

With regard to this clonotype: One end of the junction is discordant with germline, which a read error may explain. V usage is TRBV25-1 and J usage is TRBJ1-5; D is perhaps TRBD1 (5 bases). The germline V gene has CDR1 MGHDK and CDR2 SYGVNS. This CDR3 has 16 amino acids. The DNA for the CDR3 is TGTGCCAGCTGTGGGTCAGGGACTTATAGCATTCAGCCCCAGCATTTT. Translating gives CASCGSGTYSIQPQHF. Using reference TRBV25-1 and TRBJ1-5 for the parts outside the CDR3, the full variable domain is EADIYQTPRYLVIGTGKKITLECSQTMGHDKMYWYQQDPGMELHLIHYSYGVNSTEKGDLSSESTVSRIRTEHFPLTLESARPSHTSQYLCASCGSGTYSIQPQHFGDGTRLSIL.

By share, this clonotype ranks as medium-sized. The J gene is TRBJ1-1, the V gene TRBV9; TRBD1 aligns across 7 bases. In germline, CDR1 is SGDLS, CDR2 YYNGEE. This CDR3 contains 13 residues. V shed 4 bases and J 8 bases; nucleotides not matched to a gene: 8. The CDR3 sequence is CASSLLGTAEAFF. CDR3 coding DNA: TGTGCCAGCAGCCTCCTAGGGACAGCCGAAGCTTTCTTT.

This clonotype was found a few times. The chain combines TRBV11-2 with TRBJ2-1; D uncertain. Germline-derived CDR1 and CDR2 are SGHAT and FQNNGV. Trimming shortened V by 1 base and J by 12 bases, and 10 bases separated the two germline ends. CDR3 size: 12 residues. The CDR3 reads CASSLGGTPQFF. The CDR3 DNA reads as TGTGCCAGCAGCTTAGGCGGTACACCGCAGTTCTTC.

Of note for this clonotype: The junction does not match germline at one end; this may be a read error. This chain links TRBV9 with TRBJ1-4; D is ambiguous. This CDR3 spans 13 amino acids. The germline V gene has CDR1 SGDLS and CDR2 YYNGEE. The chain's CDR3 is CASSVEGNEKLYF. The DNA for the CDR3 is TGTGCCAGCAGCGTAGAGGGAAATGAAAAACTGTATTTT.

The rearrangement links TRBV19 to TRBJ2-3; TRBD2 matches at 7 bases. In germline, CDR1 is LNHDA, CDR2 SQIVND (reference sequence). V lost 6 bases and J lost 3; bases outside the gene matches: 18. The CDR3 loop spans 18 amino acids. The CDR3 DNA sequence: TGTGCCAGTAGCGCCCTACTAGCGAGAGGGCCTAGGACAGATACGCAGTATTTT. Its protein product is CASSALLARGPRTDTQYF.

The chain recombines TRBV29-1 with TRBJ2-7; TRBD1 agrees at 7 bases. The trim removed 5 bases at V and 6 bases at J, leaving 4 bases unmatched. This CDR3 has 11 amino acids. Germline values: CDR1 SQVTM, CDR2 ANQGSEA. In DNA form, the CDR3 reads TGCAGCGTTCATAGGGGGCCCGAGCAGTACTTC. Its translation: CSVHRGPEQYF.

This clonotype came up a few times. The chain links TRBV6-1 to TRBJ2-7; weak D call: TRBD2 (5 bases). Germline values: CDR1 MNHNS, CDR2 SASEGT. CDR3 length equals 16 residues. Deletions cut 0 bases from V and 5 bases from J, with 17 bases between. The CDR3 here is CASSEARRGRGDEQYF. CDR3 in DNA: TGTGCCAGCAGTGAAGCCCGACGAGGGAGAGGCGACGAGCAGTACTTC.

As concerns this clonotype: A read error may account for a junction end that differs from germline. The chain uses TRBV3-1 and TRBJ2-5; D is uncertain. This CDR3 comprises 17 residues. Germline V gene data show CDR1 as LGHDT and CDR2 as YNNKEL (reference sequence). The CDR3 region is CASSPTLAATPQEPQYF. The CDR3 bases are TGTGCCAGCAGCCCAACCCTCGCGGCCACACCCCAAGAGCCCCAGTACTTC.

Only a few counts were recorded for this clonotype. A much larger clonotype is one base distant, so this may be a read error. The chain combines TRBV12-3 or TRBV12-4 with TRBJ1-1; D remains ambiguous. The CDR3 totals 12 residues. V was shortened by 3 bases and J by 0 bases, with 2 bases between the two germline ends. The CDR3 DNA reads as TGTGCCAGCAGTTTCGTGAACACTGAAGCTTTCTTT. Encoded protein: CASSFVNTEAFF.

In this sample, this clonotype turned up a few times. The chain combines TRBV20-1 with TRBJ1-2; 7 nucleotides agree with TRBD1. V shed 6 bases, J shed 6 bases, and the junction held 16 bases outside the gene matches. This CDR3 is built from 15 residues. The germline gives CDR1 DFQATT, CDR2 SNEGSKA (reference sequence). The CDR3 sequence is CSAPPTGLKRDGYTF. The DNA for the CDR3 is TGCAGTGCCCCCCCGACAGGGCTGAAGAGGGATGGCTACACCTTC.

This clonotype was observed a handful of times. The chain recombines TRBV7-2 with TRBJ2-5; 7 bases are a match to TRBD2. The CDR3 has 15 residues. Germline V lookup: CDR1 SGHTA, CDR2 FQGNSA. With 3 bases clipped from V and 3 bases from J, the junction kept 7 bases outside the gene matches. The DNA for the CDR3 is TGTGCCAGCAGCTTGTTAACGGGAGGAAAAGAGACCCAGTACTTC. Translating gives CASSLLTGGKETQYF.

As concerns this clonotype: A read error may be the cause here, since a much bigger clone is one base away. The CDR3 loop reads CAIRKRFRLNQPQHF. The CDR3 DNA follows: TGTGCCATTAGAAAAAGGTTTCGCCTTAATCAGCCCCAGCATTTT. V usage is TRBV28 and J usage is TRBJ1-5; D uncertain. V was pared by 10 bases and J by 4 bases, with 20 bases between. Germline-derived CDR1 and CDR2 are MDHEN and SYDVKM. The CDR3 is 15 residues long. Based on the CDR3 plus reference TRBV28 and TRBJ1-5, the full variable domain is DVKVTQSSRYLVKRTGEKVFLECVQDMDHENMFWYRQDPGLGLRLIYFSYDVKMKEKGDIPEGYSVSREKKERFSLILESASTNQTSMYLCAIRKRFRLNQPQHFGDGTRLSIL.

Comment on this clonotype: Its ends do not fully match the called genes, so a read error is possible. V gene TRBV5-3 combines with J gene TRBJ2-6, with 8 bases aligning to TRBD2. TRBV5-3 is an ORF for which the function is uncertain. The CDR3 is 19 amino acids. The CDR3 DNA is TGTGCCAGCAGCTTGGCCACGGGGGGGGCCCGCTCTGGGGCCAACGTCCTGACTTTC. Residues: CASSLATGGARSGANVLTF.